This T cell receptor (beta chain) was retrieved from a study of T cell responses to AZD1222 COVID-19 vaccine. Study details: Second doses that came at about 4 or about 12 weeks were put together.

Profiling relied on immunoSEQ multiplex PCR, and the TCRdb table lists in-frame clones only, not all of them. The sample shows tens of thousands of clones, approximately 90% of them seen only once. With V trimmed by 4 bases and J by 5 bases, 10 bases remained unmatched. The CDR3 covers 17 residues. Germline V gives CDR1 LGHNA, CDR2 YNFKEQ. The specimen was peripheral blood, collected on day 0 of AZD1222 vaccination. The chain uses TRBV4-2 and TRBJ2-2; 10 bases are shared with TRBD2. The TCR was taken from an adult in good health. In nucleotides, the CDR3 is TGTGCCAGCAGCCCTTCCGTGGTAGCGGGGGGAACCGGGGAGCTGTTTTTT. Protein sequence: CASSPSVVAGGTGELFF.